This T cell receptor (beta chain) came from a study of blood T cells in healthy people across ages. Study results and caveats: A roughly linear age-dependent decrease characterized TCR beta diversity per million T cells. One million T cells yielded diversity estimates that were considered underestimates.

V was clipped by 2 bases and J by 6 bases, with 10 bases between them. The CDR3 extends over 13 amino acids. A second roughly 6 to 12 cycle PCR used barcoded and J-beta primers. In TCRdb, the 5' RACE reads were re-called with MiXCR into one record per CDR3 protein. The table lists around 1,500,000 distinct CDR3 sequences, about 40% of them singletons. Comment on this clonotype: Its matching antigen is unknown. A much larger clone lies a single base off, so this may be a read error.

The source is a woman aged 18-29 years in good health. The specimen was blood. The chain joins TRBV12-3 or TRBV12-4 to TRBJ2-5; no clear D gene. The CDR3 coding sequence is TGTGCCAGCAGTTTACCCAGTCAAAAGACCCAGTACTTC. Its protein is CASSLPSQKTQYF.